The clone carrying this T cell receptor beta chain was counted once. What it binds is unknown. Germline V gene sequence: CDR1 SGHNT, CDR2 YYREEE (reference sequence). This CDR3 spans 13 amino acids. The germline V and J ends were trimmed by 4 bases and 8 bases, with 15 bases remaining between them. The source of the sample is a study of T cells and Merkel cell carcinoma outcomes. The study's findings and limits: Repertoire plus T-cell density reportedly predicted Merkel cell carcinoma outcomes.

Generated by immunoSEQ multiplex PCR, the TCRdb table keeps only in-frame clones and is missing some. This sample carries about 6,500 clones, about 92% of them seen once, and the ten largest clones take around 3%. The chain links TRBV5-4 to TRBJ1-2; D might be TRBD1 (5 bases). Sequenced: tumor tissue from Merkel cell carcinoma. The sequence came from a human donor with Merkel cell carcinoma. The CDR3 here is CASSITGLKGYTF. The CDR3 DNA reads TGTGCCAGCAGCATAACAGGTCTTAAGGGCTACACCTTC.